One and the same sample provided the 7 T cell receptor beta chains below, sequenced in a study of CD8 T cells in Susac syndrome (dated by TCRdb to about 2019). The protocol used for the library was the immunoSEQ multiplex PCR assay. RNA was extracted with the RNeasy kit and roughly 0.5 to 1 ug was reverse transcribed using random hexamers. The public sequencing data were trimmed at Q25 with fastp and processed into clonotypes with MiXCR by TCRdb, which kept only in-frame beta chains. Rows with one shared CDR3 protein collapse into an entry with the most common genes and DNA. This sample comprises about 140,000 distinct CDR3 sequences, 85% to 95% of them detected only once. 0.14% of the sample belongs to the ten largest clones. Sequencing used CD4+ T cells from PBMCs. The receptor source for this set is a human donor with Susac syndrome.

CDR3 protein: CASTLLAGASYNEQFF. CDR3 in DNA: TGTGCCAGCACGCTCCTAGCGGGAGCGTCTTACAATGAGCAGTTCTTC. J is TRBJ2-1 and V is TRBV9; 10 bases are a match to TRBD2. Germline loops: CDR1 SGDLS, CDR2 YYNGEE. After removal of 6 bases from V and 4 bases from J, the junction contained 10 bases not matched to a gene. The CDR3 consists of 16 residues.

The V and J genes are TRBV30 and TRBJ1-6, with D uncertain. Trimming shortened V by 4 bases and J by 0 bases, and 7 bases separated the two germline ends. The CDR3 runs to 14 residues. The germline CDR1 and CDR2 sequences are GTSNPN and SVGIG (reference sequence). The CDR3 reads CAWTYSSYNSPLHF. CDR3 DNA sequence: TGTGCCTGGACCTACAGCTCCTATAATTCACCCCTCCACTTT.

This clonotype showed up just once. The rearrangement joins TRBV5-1 to TRBJ2-1; possible D gene TRBD2, 6 bases. The CDR3 loop spans 15 amino acids. Between the trimmed V and J ends, which lost 4 bases and 7 bases, there was a span of 18 bases. The germline V gene encodes CDR1 SGHRS and CDR2 YFSETQ. CDR3 coding DNA: TGCGCCAGCAGCATACTAGCCCTCGTGGGGAATGAGCAGTTCTTC. This gives the protein CASSILALVGNEQFF.

CDR3 coding DNA: TGTGCCTGGAGGAAGGTGGCAGGGGGCTCTGGGGCCAACGTCCTGACTTTC. This gives the protein CAWRKVAGGSGANVLTF. The chain links TRBV30 to TRBJ2-6, with 7 bases identical to TRBD1. Germline-derived CDR1 and CDR2 are GTSNPN and SVGIG (reference sequence). The CDR3 length is 17 residues. Trimming removed 3 bases from V and 0 bases from J; junction bases left unmatched: 8.

The rearrangement links TRBV4-3 to TRBJ2-1; unclear D gene. The V end lost 3 bases, the J end lost 3 bases, and 9 bases lay between the germline ends. Germline V gives CDR1 LGHNA, CDR2 YSLEER. CDR3 length: 14 amino acids. CDR3 DNA: TGCGCCAGCAGCCAGATACACGGCTACAATGAGCAGTTCTTC. Translating gives CASSQIHGYNEQFF.

The gene calls are TRBV5-1 and TRBJ1-2; D ambiguous. The germline CDR1 and CDR2 sequences are SGHRS and YFSETQ. The germline V and J ends were trimmed by 0 bases and 8 bases, with 11 bases remaining between them. There are 13 residues in the CDR3. CDR3 amino acids: CASSLERFGGYTF. The DNA of the CDR3 is TGCGCCAGCAGCTTGGAGCGATTCGGCGGCTACACCTTC.

The rearrangement joins TRBV12-3 or TRBV12-4 to TRBJ1-1; D is uncertain. Trimming took off 3 bases at V and 0 bases at J, with 8 bases between the two ends. CDR3 length equals 14 residues. CDR3 DNA sequence: TGTGCCAGCAGTTTTCGGTTTATGAACACTGAAGCTTTCTTT. Translated, it gives CASSFRFMNTEAFF.